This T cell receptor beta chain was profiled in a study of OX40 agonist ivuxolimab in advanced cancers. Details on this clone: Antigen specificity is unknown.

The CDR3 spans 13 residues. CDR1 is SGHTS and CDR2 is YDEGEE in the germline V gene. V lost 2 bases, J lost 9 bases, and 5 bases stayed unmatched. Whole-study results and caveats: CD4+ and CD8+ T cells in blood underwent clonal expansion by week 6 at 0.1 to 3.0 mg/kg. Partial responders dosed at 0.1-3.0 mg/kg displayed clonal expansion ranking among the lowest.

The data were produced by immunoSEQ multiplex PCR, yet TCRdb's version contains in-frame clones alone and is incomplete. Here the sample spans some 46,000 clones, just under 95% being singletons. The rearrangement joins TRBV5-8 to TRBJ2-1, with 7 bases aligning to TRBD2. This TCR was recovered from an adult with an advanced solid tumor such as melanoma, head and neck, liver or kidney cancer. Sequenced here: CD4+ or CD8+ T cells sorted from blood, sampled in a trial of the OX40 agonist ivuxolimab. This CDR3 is CASSFNLAVEQFF. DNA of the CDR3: TGTGCCAGCAGCTTTAATCTAGCGGTTGAGCAGTTCTTC.